This section outlines one TCR beta chain sequence together with its context. These data belong to a study of glioma-infiltrating T cells after dendritic cell vaccination. Study summary: Samples are from glioblastoma patients in Phase I and II dendritic cell vaccine trials. Autologous tumor lysate-pulsed dendritic cell vaccination was given between the early 2000s and the early 2010s.

The PCR used 60 V beta and 13 J beta primers. The protocol was immunoSEQ multiplex PCR, while the TCRdb copy is restricted to in-frame clones and leaves out a portion. The table lists tens of thousands of clones, roughly four fifths of them singletons. Trimming removed 3 bases from V and 4 bases from J, with 14 bases in between. Germline lookup yields CDR1 SGHDT and CDR2 YYEEEE. The CDR3 contains 15 residues. This TCR was recovered from a human donor with glioblastoma. V and J are TRBV5-6 and TRBJ1-5; the D gene is possibly TRBD1 (6 bases). Here the sequenced sample was blood, taken before dendritic cell vaccination. The CDR3 spells CASSWAGTPNQPQHF. CDR3 DNA sequence: TGTGCCAGCAGCTGGGCTGGGACACCGAATCAGCCCCAGCATTTT.